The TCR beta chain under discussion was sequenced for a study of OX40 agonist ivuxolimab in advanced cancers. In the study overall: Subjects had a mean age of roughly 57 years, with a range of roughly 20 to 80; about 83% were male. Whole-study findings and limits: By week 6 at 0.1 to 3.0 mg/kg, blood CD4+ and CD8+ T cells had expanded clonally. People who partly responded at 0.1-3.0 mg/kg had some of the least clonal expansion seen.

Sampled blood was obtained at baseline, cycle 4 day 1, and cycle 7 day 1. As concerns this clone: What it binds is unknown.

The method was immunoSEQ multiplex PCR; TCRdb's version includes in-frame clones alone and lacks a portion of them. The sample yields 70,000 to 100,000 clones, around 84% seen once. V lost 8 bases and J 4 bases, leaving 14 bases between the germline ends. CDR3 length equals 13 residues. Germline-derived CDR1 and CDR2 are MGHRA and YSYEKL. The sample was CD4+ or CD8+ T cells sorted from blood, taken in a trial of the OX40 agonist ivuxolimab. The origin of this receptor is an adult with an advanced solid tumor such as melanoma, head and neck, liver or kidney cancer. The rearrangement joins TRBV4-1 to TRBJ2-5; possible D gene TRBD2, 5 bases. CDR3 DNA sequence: TGCGCCAGCCGGCGGGCGGCAGGAGAGACCCAGTACTTC. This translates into CASRRAAGETQYF.